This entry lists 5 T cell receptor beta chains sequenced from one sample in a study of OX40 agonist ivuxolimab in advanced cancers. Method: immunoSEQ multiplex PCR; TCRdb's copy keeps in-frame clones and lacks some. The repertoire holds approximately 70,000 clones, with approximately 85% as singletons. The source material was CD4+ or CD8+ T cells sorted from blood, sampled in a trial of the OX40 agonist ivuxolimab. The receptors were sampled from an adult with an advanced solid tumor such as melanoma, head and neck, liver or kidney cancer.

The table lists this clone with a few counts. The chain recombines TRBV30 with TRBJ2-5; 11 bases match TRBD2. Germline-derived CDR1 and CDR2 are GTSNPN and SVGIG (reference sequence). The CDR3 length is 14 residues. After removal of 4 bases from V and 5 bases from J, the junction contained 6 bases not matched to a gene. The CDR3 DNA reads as TGTGCCTGGACTAGCGGGAGGATGGCCGAGACCCAGTACTTC. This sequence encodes CAWTSGRMAETQYF. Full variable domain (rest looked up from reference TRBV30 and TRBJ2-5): SQTIHQWPATLVQPVGSPLSLECTVEGTSNPNLYWYRQAAGRGLQLLFYSVGIGQISSEVPQNLSASRPQDRQFILSSKKLLLSDSGFYLCAWTSGRMAETQYFGPGTRLLVL.

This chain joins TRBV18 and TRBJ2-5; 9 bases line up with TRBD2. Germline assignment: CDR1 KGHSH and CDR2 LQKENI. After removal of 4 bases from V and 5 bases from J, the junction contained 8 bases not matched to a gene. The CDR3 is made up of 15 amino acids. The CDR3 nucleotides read TGTGCCAGCTCACGACTAGCGGCTGTGGGGGAGACCCAGTACTTC. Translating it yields CASSRLAAVGETQYF.

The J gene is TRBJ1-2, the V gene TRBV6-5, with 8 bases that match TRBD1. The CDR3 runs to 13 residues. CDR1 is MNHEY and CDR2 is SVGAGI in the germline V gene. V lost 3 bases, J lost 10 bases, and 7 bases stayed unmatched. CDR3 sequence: CASSYTGGSSYTF. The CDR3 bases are TGTGCCAGCAGTTATACAGGGGGGAGTTCCTACACCTTC.

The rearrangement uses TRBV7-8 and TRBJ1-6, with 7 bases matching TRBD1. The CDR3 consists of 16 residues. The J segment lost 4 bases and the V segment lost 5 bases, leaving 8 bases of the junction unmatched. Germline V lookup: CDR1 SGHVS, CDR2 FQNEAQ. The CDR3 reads CASSLGQLQYNSPLHF. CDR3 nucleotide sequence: TGTGCCAGCAGCCTGGGACAGCTACAATATAATTCACCCCTCCACTTT.

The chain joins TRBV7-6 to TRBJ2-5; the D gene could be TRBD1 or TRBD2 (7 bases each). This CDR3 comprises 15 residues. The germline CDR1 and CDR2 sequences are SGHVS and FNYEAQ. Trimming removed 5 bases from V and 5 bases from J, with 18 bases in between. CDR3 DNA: TGTGCCAGCAGCCCGCGCGGGACAGCGGGGGAGACCCAGTACTTC. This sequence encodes CASSPRGTAGETQYF.